Sequencing of this T cell receptor (beta chain) was carried out in a study of cytomegalovirus exposure and HLA in healthy donors. General study results and limits: Reports described diagnosis of cytomegalovirus status by the classifier as highly specific and sensitive. In vitro experiments confirmed that three CMV-associated chains were specific for CMV antigens.

Primers: 60 Vbeta forward and 13 Jbeta reverse. Study processing details: About 10 million of 75 million to 85 million unique TCR beta chains were shared, per a later count. TCRdb's copy holds only in-frame clones and misses some; the assay was immunoSEQ multiplex PCR. That table is the source of V, J and clone size, and D and trimming were worked out from the DNA. Of about 200,000 clones listed, roughly 80% are singletons. Between the trimmed V and J ends, which lost 3 bases and 4 bases, there was a span of 11 bases. The CDR3 sequence is 14 residues long. Germline V gene data show CDR1 as WSHSY and CDR2 as SAAADI. A remark on this clone: The antigen is not known.

The rearrangement joins TRBV10-2 to TRBJ2-3, with D unresolved. The receptor comes from a woman under 30 in good health and CMV-seronegative. Sequences were obtained from PBMCs. The CDR3 loop reads CASSDLAPADTQYF. As DNA, the CDR3 is TGCGCCAGCAGTGACTTGGCTCCCGCAGATACGCAGTATTTT.